These 14 T cell receptor beta chains came from one sample sequenced in a study of Graves' ophthalmopathy and Graves' hyperthyroidism (dated by TCRdb to 2017 to 2018). Sequencing used an Illumina HiSeq 2000. For repertoire sequencing, TCR beta CDR3 regions were amplified from RNA transcripts. HTBI primers and the Qiagen OneStep RT-PCR kit were used in a first-round RT-PCR, which was followed by a second-round multiplex PCR, size selection and purification. Using fastp trimming at Q25 and MiXCR clonotype assembly, TCRdb reanalyzed the public sequencing data and kept in-frame beta chains. Identical CDR3 protein sequences are pooled into one entry, listed with their most common genes and DNA. The sample contains under 250,000 distinct CDR3 sequences, 29% of them found a single time. The leading ten clones occupy approximately 8.2% of the sample. Source material: peripheral blood. Receptors originate from a middle-aged man with Graves' ophthalmopathy. Donor details come from another sample of the same person, matched by shared clones.

In this sample, this clonotype turned up many times. The chain combines TRBV12-3 or TRBV12-4 with TRBJ2-5; D is unclear. V gave up 6 bases and J gave up 1 base, with 15 bases separating them. The CDR3 length is 15 residues. The CDR3 is CASSLFSPGQETQYF. CDR3 DNA sequence: TGTGCCAGCAGCCTCTTTTCCCCCGGCCAAGAGACCCAGTACTTC.

In its sample, this clonotype was seen many times. This rearrangement joins TRBV28 to TRBJ2-7; 8 bases are shared with TRBD1. V shed 1 base, J shed 5 bases, and the junction held 7 bases outside the gene matches. Germline values: CDR1 MDHEN, CDR2 SYDVKM. The CDR3 is 15 residues long. CDR3 DNA: TGTGCCAGCAGTTTATCTAGGGACAGGACGAACGAGCAGTACTTC. The encoded protein is CASSLSRDRTNEQYF.

Ten or more counts support this clonotype. This chain connects TRBV6-1 to TRBJ1-5; possibly TRBD1 for D (5 bases). This CDR3 contains 16 residues. Trimming left V 0 bases short and J 2 bases short, with 11 bases between. CDR1 MNHNS and CDR2 SASEGT come from the germline V gene. The CDR3: CASSEAIRAGNQPQHF. The CDR3 coding sequence is TGTGCCAGCAGTGAAGCGATCAGGGCCGGCAATCAGCCCCAGCATTTT.

This clonotype was seen repeatedly, ten times or more. The J gene is TRBJ2-7, the V gene TRBV3-1; D may match TRBD1 or TRBD2 (5 bases each). The CDR3 loop spans 16 amino acids. V was shortened by 4 bases and J by 0 bases, with 16 bases between the two germline ends. In germline, CDR1 is LGHDT, CDR2 YNNKEL (reference sequence). The CDR3 DNA reads TGTGCCAGCAGCCTTGGCTTGGGGACGGACTCCTACGAGCAGTACTTC. This sequence encodes CASSLGLGTDSYEQYF.

This clonotype was counted ten times or more. The chain joins TRBV27 to TRBJ2-6, with no clear D. V shed 5 bases and J shed 0 bases, with 14 bases lying between them. Per germline, CDR1 MNHEY and CDR2 SMNVEV (reference sequence). The CDR3 covers 17 residues. In DNA form, the CDR3 reads TGTGCCAGCAGTCTGCGGCATACCCCCTCTGGGGCCAACGTCCTGACTTTC. Encoded protein: CASSLRHTPSGANVLTF.

The chain is built from TRBV12-3 or TRBV12-4 and TRBJ2-7, with D uncertain. Between the trimmed V and J ends, which lost 3 bases and 4 bases, there was a span of 7 bases. The CDR3 totals 12 residues. The CDR3 is CASSFARYEQYF. The CDR3 coding sequence is TGTGCCAGCAGTTTCGCCAGGTACGAGCAGTACTTC.

This clonotype has at least ten counts. The chain recombines TRBV24-1 with TRBJ2-4; 8 bases line up with TRBD1. CDR1 and CDR2 from the germline V gene are KGHDR and SFDVKD. J lost 2 bases, V lost 8 bases, and 10 bases had no gene match. The CDR3 loop spans 16 amino acids. For the CDR3, the DNA is TGTGCCACCAACCTTAGACAGGGGCGTACCAAAAACATTCAGTACTTC. Amino acid sequence: CATNLRQGRTKNIQYF.

This clonotype was seen many times. The chain recombines TRBV6-1 with TRBJ2-7; D gene uncertain. CDR3 length: 16 amino acids. Germline CDR1 reads MNHNS; CDR2 reads SASEGT. V lost 0 bases and J 7 bases, leaving 19 bases between the germline ends. The CDR3 coding sequence is TGTGCCAGCAGTGAAGCGTCCGGCTATGATACGATGGAGCAGTACTTC. This translates into CASSEASGYDTMEQYF.

This clonotype was detected only once. The chain has TRBV7-2 and TRBJ2-2, with D uncertain. The V end was cut by 5 bases, the J end by 8 bases, with 12 bases between. Germline CDR1 reads SGHTA; CDR2 reads FQGNSA. The CDR3 is made up of 13 amino acids. For the CDR3, the DNA is TGTGCCAGCAGCCTAACTTTAGGGGGGGAGCTGTTTTTT. Protein product: CASSLTLGGELFF.

This clonotype was detected ten times or more. CDR3 protein: CASSKTGGSKNIQYF. The CDR3 DNA reads TGTGCCAGCAGTAAAACAGGGGGGTCTAAAAACATTCAGTACTTC. The chain joins TRBV28 to TRBJ2-4; 8 nucleotides line up with TRBD1. Germline V gives CDR1 MDHEN, CDR2 SYDVKM. The CDR3 runs to 15 residues. V dropped 5 bases and J dropped 4; count of bases not matched to a gene: 7.

This clonotype occurred many times. V and J are TRBV7-8 and TRBJ2-2, with 9 bases aligning to TRBD2. J was trimmed by 0 bases and V by 2 bases; bases with no gene match: 7. CDR3 length equals 18 residues. Germline CDR1 reads SGHVS; CDR2 reads FQNEAQ. The CDR3: CASSLFGSGSANTGELFF. The DNA of the CDR3 is TGTGCCAGCAGCTTATTTGGTAGCGGGAGCGCGAACACCGGGGAGCTGTTTTTT.

At least ten counts were recorded for this clonotype. The V call is TRBV6-5, the J call TRBJ2-5, with 14 bases lining up with TRBD2. Germline values: CDR1 MNHEY, CDR2 SVGAGI. CDR3 length equals 15 residues. J lost 4 bases, V lost 4 bases, and 2 bases had no gene match. The CDR3 reads CASSWTSGRPETQYF. DNA for the CDR3: TGTGCCAGCAGTTGGACTAGCGGGAGGCCAGAGACCCAGTACTTC.

This clonotype was counted at least ten times. This chain uses TRBV12-3 or TRBV12-4 with TRBJ2-7; either TRBD1 or TRBD2 may fit D (5 bases each). V was shortened by 6 bases and J by 3 bases, with 15 bases between the two germline ends. The CDR3 has 14 residues. CDR3 in DNA: TGTGCCAGCAGACATTCGGGACGGAGCTACGAGCAGTACTTC. Translated, it gives CASRHSGRSYEQYF.

This clonotype was seen at least ten times. The chain carries TRBV29-1 and TRBJ2-7; 7 nucleotides agree with TRBD1. This CDR3 is 12 amino acids long. Looked up from germline, CDR1 is SQVTM and CDR2 is ANQGSEA. V shed 6 bases, J shed 3 bases, and the junction held 5 bases outside the gene matches. The CDR3 spells CSVPGGNYEQYF. The CDR3 DNA reads TGCAGCGTCCCAGGGGGAAACTACGAGCAGTACTTC.